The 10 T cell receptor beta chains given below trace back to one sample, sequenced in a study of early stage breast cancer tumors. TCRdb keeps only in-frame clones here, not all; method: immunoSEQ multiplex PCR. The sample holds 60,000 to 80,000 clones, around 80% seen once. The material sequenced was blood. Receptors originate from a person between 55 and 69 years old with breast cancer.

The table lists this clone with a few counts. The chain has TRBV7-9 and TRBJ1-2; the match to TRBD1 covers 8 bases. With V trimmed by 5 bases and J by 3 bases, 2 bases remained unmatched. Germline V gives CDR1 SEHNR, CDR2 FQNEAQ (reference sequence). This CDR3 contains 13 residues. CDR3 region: CASSQDRDYGYTF. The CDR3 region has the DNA TGTGCCAGCAGCCAGGACAGGGACTATGGCTACACCTTC.

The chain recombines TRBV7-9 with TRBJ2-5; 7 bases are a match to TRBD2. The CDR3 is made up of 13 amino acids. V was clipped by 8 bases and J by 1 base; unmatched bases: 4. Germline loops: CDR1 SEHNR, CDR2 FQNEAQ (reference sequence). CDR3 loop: CASGPGGQETQYF. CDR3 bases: TGTGCCAGCGGACCGGGGGGCCAAGAGACCCAGTACTTC.

Here the CDR3 DNA reads TGTGCCACTACCCCGAGGACAGGTACGAACGAGCAGTACTTC. This sequence encodes CATTPRTGTNEQYF. The chain uses TRBV19 and TRBJ2-7; 7 bases agree with TRBD1. There are 14 residues in the CDR3. In germline, CDR1 is LNHDA, CDR2 SQIVND (reference sequence). J gave up 5 bases and V 10 bases, and 14 bases lay outside the gene matches.

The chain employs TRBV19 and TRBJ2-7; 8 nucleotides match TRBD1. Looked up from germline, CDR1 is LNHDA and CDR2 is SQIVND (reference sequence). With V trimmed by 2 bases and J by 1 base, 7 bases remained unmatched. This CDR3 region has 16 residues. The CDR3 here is CASSISGGTGSYEQYF. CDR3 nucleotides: TGTGCCAGTAGTATATCCGGTGGGACAGGATCCTACGAGCAGTACTTC. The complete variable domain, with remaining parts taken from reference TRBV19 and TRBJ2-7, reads DGGITQSPKYLFRKEGQNVTLSCEQNLNHDAMYWYRQDPGQGLRLIYYSQIVNDFQKGDIAEGYSVSREKKESFPLTVTSAQKNPTAFYLCASSISGGTGSYEQYFGPGTRLTVT.

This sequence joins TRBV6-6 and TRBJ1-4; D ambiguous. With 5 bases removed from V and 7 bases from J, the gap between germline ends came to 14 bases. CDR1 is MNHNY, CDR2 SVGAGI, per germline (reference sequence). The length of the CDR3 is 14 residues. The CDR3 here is CASSPRRRSEKLFF. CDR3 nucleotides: TGTGCCAGCAGTCCTAGGCGTCGCAGTGAAAAACTGTTTTTT.

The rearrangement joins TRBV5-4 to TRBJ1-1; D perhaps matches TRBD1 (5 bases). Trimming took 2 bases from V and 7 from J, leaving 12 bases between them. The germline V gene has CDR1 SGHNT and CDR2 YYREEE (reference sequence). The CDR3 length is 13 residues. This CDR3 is CASSLGQRGEAFF. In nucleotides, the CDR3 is TGTGCCAGCAGCTTAGGGCAAAGGGGTGAAGCTTTCTTT. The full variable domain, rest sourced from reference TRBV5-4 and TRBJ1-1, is ETGVTQSPTHLIKTRGQQVTLRCSSQSGHNTVSWYQQALGQGPQFIFQYYREEENGRGNFPPRFSGLQFPNYSSELNVNALELDDSALYLCASSLGQRGEAFFGQGTRLTVV.

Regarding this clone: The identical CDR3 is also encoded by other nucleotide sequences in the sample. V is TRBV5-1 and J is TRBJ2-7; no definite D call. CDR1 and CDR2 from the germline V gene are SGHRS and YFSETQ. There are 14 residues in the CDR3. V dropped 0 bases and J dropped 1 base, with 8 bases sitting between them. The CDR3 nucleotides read TGCGCCAGCAGCTTGGCAGTGGGGTCCTACGAGCAGTACTTC. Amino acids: CASSLAVGSYEQYF. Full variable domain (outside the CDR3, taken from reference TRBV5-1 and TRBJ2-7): KAGVTQTPRYLIKTRGQQVTLSCSPISGHRSVSWYQQTPGQGLQFLFEYFSETQRNKGNFPGRFSGRQFSNSRSEMNVSTLELGDSALYLCASSLAVGSYEQYFGPGTRLTVT.

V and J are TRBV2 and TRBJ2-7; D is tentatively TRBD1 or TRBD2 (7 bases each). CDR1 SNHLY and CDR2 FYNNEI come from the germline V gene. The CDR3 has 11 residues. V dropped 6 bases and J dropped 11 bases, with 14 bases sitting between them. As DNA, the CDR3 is TGTGCCAGCAGGCAGGGGGGGGATGAGTACTTC. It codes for CASRQGGDEYF.

The CDR3 coding sequence is TGTGCCAGCAGTGAACAGTCTTCCGGGGAGCTGTTTTTT. It specifies CASSEQSSGELFF. The chain joins TRBV6-4 to TRBJ2-2; D not resolved. Germline V gene sequence: CDR1 MRHNA, CDR2 SNTAGT. V was cut by 3 bases and J by 6 bases, with 8 bases left in between. The CDR3 runs to 13 residues.

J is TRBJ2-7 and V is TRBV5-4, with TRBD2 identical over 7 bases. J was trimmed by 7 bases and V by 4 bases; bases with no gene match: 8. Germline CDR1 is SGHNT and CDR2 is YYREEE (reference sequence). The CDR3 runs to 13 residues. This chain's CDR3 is CASSLLGGREQYF. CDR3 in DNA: TGTGCCAGCAGCCTCTTGGGGGGGAGGGAGCAGTACTTC.